The 7 T cell receptor beta chains below were found in one sample sequenced in a study of cytomegalovirus exposure and HLA in healthy donors. It was with 60 Vbeta and 13 Jbeta primers that the PCR ran. The table came from immunoSEQ multiplex PCR; TCRdb's copy has only in-frame clones and leaves some out. The data contain 90,000 to 150,000 clones, roughly 65% of them seen just once; the ten biggest clones take up 9% to 10%. Material for sequencing was PBMCs. These receptors were taken from a man aged 35-49 years in good health and CMV-seropositive.

The V gene is TRBV10-3, the J gene TRBJ2-1; 7 positions match TRBD1. J lost 6 bases, V lost 4 bases, and 6 bases had no gene match. The CDR3 covers 14 residues. CDR1 and CDR2 (germline): ENHRY, SYGVKD. CDR3 loop: CAISAPGQVNEQFF. Written as DNA, the CDR3 is TGTGCCATCAGTGCCCCTGGACAGGTCAATGAGCAGTTCTTC.

The V gene is TRBV5-1, the J gene TRBJ1-4; 10 bases agree with TRBD1. Germline values: CDR1 SGHRS, CDR2 YFSETQ. V lost 4 bases, J lost 4 bases, and 4 bases stayed unmatched. This CDR3 region has 15 residues. In nucleotides, the CDR3 is TGCGCCAGCAGCCAGGGACAGGGGCTTAATGAAAAACTGTTTTTT. It translates to CASSQGQGLNEKLFF.

The V and J genes are TRBV7-9 and TRBJ2-3, with D unresolved. This CDR3 has 15 residues. Germline V lookup: CDR1 SEHNR, CDR2 FQNEAQ (reference sequence). V dropped 1 base and J dropped 0 bases, with 8 bases sitting between them. The CDR3 is CASSLVSLSTDTQYF. The CDR3 bases are TGTGCCAGCAGCTTAGTTTCCCTTAGCACAGATACGCAGTATTTT.

The chain couples TRBV5-1 to TRBJ2-1; TRBD2 matches at 8 bases. The CDR3 sequence is 17 residues long. Looked up from germline, CDR1 is SGHRS and CDR2 is YFSETQ. Germline trimming cut 0 bases from V and 4 bases from J; bases unmatched to any gene: 9. The CDR3 sequence is CASSLVGSGAQYNEQFF. In DNA form, the CDR3 reads TGCGCCAGCAGCTTGGTGGGTAGCGGGGCGCAGTACAATGAGCAGTTCTTC.

The CDR3 DNA reads as TGTGCCAGCAGTGCCCCGGGACTAGCGGGCTACGAGCAGTACTTC. Its translation: CASSAPGLAGYEQYF. V usage is TRBV6-5 and J usage is TRBJ2-7; 12 bases align to TRBD2. The germline gives CDR1 MNHEY, CDR2 SVGAGI. Trimming took 5 bases from V and 3 from J; bases not matched to a gene: 5. This CDR3 has 15 amino acids.

The rearrangement links TRBV4-3 to TRBJ2-7; 9 bases line up with TRBD2. This CDR3 spans 15 amino acids. Per the germline V gene, CDR1 is LGHNA and CDR2 is YSLEER. V shed 3 bases, J shed 4 bases, and the junction held 7 bases outside the gene matches. The CDR3 loop reads CASSQSLAGEYEQYF. Written as DNA, the CDR3 is TGCGCCAGCAGCCAGTCCTTAGCGGGAGAGTACGAGCAGTACTTC.

The chain uses TRBV11-2 and TRBJ1-2; perhaps TRBD1 as D (6 bases). V was shortened by 1 base and J by 8 bases, with 17 bases between the two germline ends. The CDR3 extends over 15 amino acids. CDR1 and CDR2 (germline): SGHAT, FQNNGV. CDR3 in DNA: TGTGCCAGCAGCTTAGTCTCTACAGGGCAGGACGGCTACACCTTC. Protein: CASSLVSTGQDGYTF.